Reported below is one T cell receptor beta chain. This sample stems from a study of blood T cell repertoires in COVID-19. In the study overall: Samples taken during acute and convalescent COVID-19 were collected in the United States, Italy and Spain. Sources were T cells, B-cell-depleted T cells, or PBMCs; the material itself was cDNA or gDNA.

Original handling: Reference gene primer amplification yielded estimated nucleated cell counts. Only in-frame clones appear in the TCRdb table, and some are missing; sequencing was by immunoSEQ multiplex PCR. That table gives V, J and clone size, and the DNA gave D and trimming. The table lists around 150,000 clones, about 80% of them singletons. This receptor was obtained from a man aged 70 or older with acute or convalescent COVID-19. Specimen: peripheral blood.

CDR3 amino acids: CASSPRAPYEQYF. The CDR3, as DNA: TGTGCCAGCAGCCCCCGAGCCCCCTACGAGCAGTACTTC. The chain couples TRBV7-9 to TRBJ2-7; D not resolved. The CDR3 length is 13 residues. V was pared by 5 bases and J by 2 bases, with 10 bases between. Germline CDR1 reads SEHNR; CDR2 reads FQNEAQ (reference sequence). Supplemented by reference TRBV7-9 and TRBJ2-7, the full variable domain reads DTGVSQNPRHKITKRGQNVTFRCDPISEHNRLYWYRQTLGQGPEFLTYFQNEAQLEKSRLLSDRFSAERPKGSFSTLEIQRTEQGDSAMYLCASSPRAPYEQYFGPGTRLTVT.